The source of this TCR beta chain is a study of cytomegalovirus exposure and HLA in healthy donors. Comments on this clone: Its antigen is currently unknown.

TCRdb keeps only in-frame clones here, not all; method: immunoSEQ multiplex PCR. The sample includes almost 75,000 clones, around 81% of them seen just once. General study points: The authors confirmed in vitro that a few CMV-associated chains were specific for CMV antigens.

The germline V gene has CDR1 LNHNV and CDR2 YYDKDF (reference sequence). The CDR3 runs 12 residues. Trimming cost V 5 bases and J 4 bases, with 9 bases left between them. The chain has TRBV15 and TRBJ2-7, with D possibly being TRBD1 (6 bases). The sample was PBMCs. The TCR comes from a man younger than 40 in good health and CMV-seronegative. CDR3 sequence reads: CATSPTGYEQYF. The DNA for the CDR3 is TGTGCCACCAGCCCCACAGGGTACGAGCAGTACTTC.